The sequence of this T cell receptor beta chain was determined in a study of molecular identifiers for immune sequencing clone quantification. The CDR3 loop spans 15 amino acids. From germline, CDR1 is LNHDA and CDR2 SQIVND (reference sequence). TCRdb ran MiXCR on the PCR reads and lists one entry per CDR3 protein. Of around 480,000 distinct CDR3 sequences listed, around 25% were seen once; the top ten hold roughly 0.77%. On this clonotype: The junction departs from germline at one end; a sequencing error may be responsible.

The chain carries TRBV19 and TRBJ2-2; TRBD1 agrees at 9 bases. Sequencing used naive CD8+ T cells from blood, with Jurkat cell RNA spiked in. Regarding subset: FACS-sorted CD8+CD4-CCR7+CD45RA+ naive T cells. The receptor's source is a human donor in good health. Some libraries in this study had Jurkat cell RNA spiked in. The CDR3 spells CASSIGTGSTGGLFF. CDR3 coding DNA: TGTGCCAGTAGTATCGGGACAGGGAGTACCGGGGGGCTGTTTTTT.